The present entry profiles one T cell receptor (beta chain) with its context. Repertoires were generated with immunoSEQ multiplex PCR, while TCRdb's copy carries only in-frame clones and drops some. The sample holds 75,000 to 95,000 clones, about 81% seen once. The length of the CDR3 is 12 residues. The germline V gene encodes CDR1 SGHVS and CDR2 FQNEAQ. V lost 5 bases and J 4 bases, leaving 8 bases between the germline ends. The sample is drawn from a study of control samples from healthy donors and cancer patients. The source of this sequence is a man between 65 and 85 years old with lung cancer. J is TRBJ1-2 and V is TRBV7-8; D unclear. Sample: PBMCs. The CDR3 sequence is CASSVDSYGYTF. The CDR3 DNA reads TGTGCCAGCAGCGTCGATAGCTATGGCTACACCTTC.